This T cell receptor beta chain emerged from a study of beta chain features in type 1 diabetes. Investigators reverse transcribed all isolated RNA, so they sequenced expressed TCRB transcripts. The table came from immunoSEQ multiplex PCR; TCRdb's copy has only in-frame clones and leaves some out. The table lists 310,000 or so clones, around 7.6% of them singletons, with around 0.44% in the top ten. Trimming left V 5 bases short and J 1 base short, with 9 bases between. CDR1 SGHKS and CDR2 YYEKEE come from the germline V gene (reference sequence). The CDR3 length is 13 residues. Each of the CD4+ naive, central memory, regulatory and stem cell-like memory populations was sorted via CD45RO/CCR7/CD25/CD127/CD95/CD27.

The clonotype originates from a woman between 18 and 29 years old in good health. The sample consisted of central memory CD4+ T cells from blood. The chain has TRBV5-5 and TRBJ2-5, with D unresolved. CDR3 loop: CASSSGVQETQYF. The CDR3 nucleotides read TGTGCCAGCAGTTCAGGAGTCCAAGAGACCCAGTACTTC.